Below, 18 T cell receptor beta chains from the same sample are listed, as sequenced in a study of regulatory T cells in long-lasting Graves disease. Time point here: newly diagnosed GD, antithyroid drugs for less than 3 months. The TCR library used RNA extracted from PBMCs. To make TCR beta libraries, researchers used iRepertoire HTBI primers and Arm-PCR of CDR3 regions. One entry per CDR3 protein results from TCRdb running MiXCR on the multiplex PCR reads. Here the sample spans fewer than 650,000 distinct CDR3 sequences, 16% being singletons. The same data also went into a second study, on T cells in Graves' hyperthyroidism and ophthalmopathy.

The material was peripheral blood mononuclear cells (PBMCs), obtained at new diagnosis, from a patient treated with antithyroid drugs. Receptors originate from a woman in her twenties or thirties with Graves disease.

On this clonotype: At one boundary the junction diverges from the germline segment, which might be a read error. CDR3 DNA sequence: TGCAGTGCTAGGGCGGACAGCGGGCGCCGGGACACCGAAGCTTTCTTT. It translates to CSARADSGRRDTEAFF. J is TRBJ1-1 and V is TRBV20-1; TRBD1 is a possible D gene (6 bases). The CDR3 is 16 residues long. Looked up from germline, CDR1 is DFQATT and CDR2 is SNEGSKA (reference sequence).

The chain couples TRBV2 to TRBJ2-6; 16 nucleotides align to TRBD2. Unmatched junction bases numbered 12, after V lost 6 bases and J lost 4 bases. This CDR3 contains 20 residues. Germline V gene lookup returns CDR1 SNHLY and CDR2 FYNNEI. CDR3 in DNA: TGTGCCAGCAGCGCCGGGACTAGCGGGAGGGCCCCGGGAGGGGCCAACGTCCTGACTTTC. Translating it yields CASSAGTSGRAPGGANVLTF. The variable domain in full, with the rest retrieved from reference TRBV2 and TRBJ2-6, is EPEVTQTPSHQVTQMGQEVILRCVPISNHLYFYWYRQILGQKVEFLVSFYNNEISEKSEIFDDQFSVERPDGSNFTLKIRSTKLEDSAMYFCASSAGTSGRAPGGANVLTFGAGSRLTVL.

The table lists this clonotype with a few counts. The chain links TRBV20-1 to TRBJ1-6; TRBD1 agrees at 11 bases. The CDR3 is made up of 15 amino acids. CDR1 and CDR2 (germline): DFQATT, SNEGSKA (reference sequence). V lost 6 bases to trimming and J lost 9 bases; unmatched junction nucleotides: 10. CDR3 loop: CSAGPPGQGGSPLHF. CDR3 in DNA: TGCAGTGCGGGACCCCCGGGACAGGGGGGTTCACCCCTCCACTTT.

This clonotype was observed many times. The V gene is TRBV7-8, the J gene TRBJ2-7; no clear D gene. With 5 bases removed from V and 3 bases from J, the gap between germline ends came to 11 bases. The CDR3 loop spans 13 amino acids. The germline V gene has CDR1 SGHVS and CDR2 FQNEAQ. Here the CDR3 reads CASSGRAYYEQYF. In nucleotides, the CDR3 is TGTGCCAGCAGCGGCCGGGCTTACTACGAGCAGTACTTC.

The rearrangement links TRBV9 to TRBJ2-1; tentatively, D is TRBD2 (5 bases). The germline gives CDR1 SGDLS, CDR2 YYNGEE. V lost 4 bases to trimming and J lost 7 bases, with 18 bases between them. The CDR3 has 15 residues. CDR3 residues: CASSNRADPFNEQFF. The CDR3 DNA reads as TGTGCCAGCAGCAACCGAGCGGACCCTTTTAATGAGCAGTTCTTC.

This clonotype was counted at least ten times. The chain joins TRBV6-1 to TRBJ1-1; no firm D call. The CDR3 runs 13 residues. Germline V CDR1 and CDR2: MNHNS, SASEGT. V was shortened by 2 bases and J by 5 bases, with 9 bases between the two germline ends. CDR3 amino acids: CASSEWGGTEAFF. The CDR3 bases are TGTGCCAGCAGTGAATGGGGAGGGACTGAAGCTTTCTTT.

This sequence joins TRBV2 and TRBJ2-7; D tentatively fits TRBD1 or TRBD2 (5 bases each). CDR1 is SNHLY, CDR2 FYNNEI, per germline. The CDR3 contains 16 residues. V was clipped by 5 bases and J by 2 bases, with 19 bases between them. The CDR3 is CASSLFGDRLTYEQYF. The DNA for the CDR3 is TGTGCCAGCAGTTTATTCGGGGACCGTCTAACCTACGAGCAGTACTTC.

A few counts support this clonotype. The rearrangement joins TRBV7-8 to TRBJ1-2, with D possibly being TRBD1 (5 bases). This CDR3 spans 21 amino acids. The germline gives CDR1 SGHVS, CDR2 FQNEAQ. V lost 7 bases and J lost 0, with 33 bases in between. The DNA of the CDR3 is TGTGCCAGCACCCCACAGCTGGTCAGGGTCCAGACCCCCCGAACTAACTATGGCTACACCTTC. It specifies CASTPQLVRVQTPRTNYGYTF.

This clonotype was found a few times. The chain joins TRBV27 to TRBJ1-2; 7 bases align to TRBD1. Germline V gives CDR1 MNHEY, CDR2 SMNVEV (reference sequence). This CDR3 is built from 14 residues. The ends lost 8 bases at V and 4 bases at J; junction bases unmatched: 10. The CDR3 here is CASHTSGTAYGYTF. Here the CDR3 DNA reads TGTGCCAGCCATACTTCAGGGACAGCCTATGGCTACACCTTC.

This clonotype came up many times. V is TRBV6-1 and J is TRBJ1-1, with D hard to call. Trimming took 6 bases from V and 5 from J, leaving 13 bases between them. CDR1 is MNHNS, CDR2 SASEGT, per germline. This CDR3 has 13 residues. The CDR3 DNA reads TGTGCCAGCAGCCCTGTATTAAGAACTGAAGCTTTCTTT. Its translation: CASSPVLRTEAFF.

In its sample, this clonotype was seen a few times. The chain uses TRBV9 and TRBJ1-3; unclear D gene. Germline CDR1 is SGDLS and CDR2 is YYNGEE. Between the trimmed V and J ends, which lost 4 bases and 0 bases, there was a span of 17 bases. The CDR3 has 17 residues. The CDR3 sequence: CASSSADFLLSGNTIYF. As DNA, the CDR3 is TGTGCCAGCAGCTCCGCAGATTTCCTACTCTCTGGAAACACCATATATTTT.

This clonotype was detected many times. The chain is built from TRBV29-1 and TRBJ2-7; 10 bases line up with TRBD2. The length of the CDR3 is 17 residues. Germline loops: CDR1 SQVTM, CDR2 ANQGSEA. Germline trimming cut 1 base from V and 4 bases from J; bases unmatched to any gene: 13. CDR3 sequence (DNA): TGCAGCGTTGAAGGTGCTAGCGGGAGTAAGGATTGGTACGAGCAGTACTTC. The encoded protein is CSVEGASGSKDWYEQYF.

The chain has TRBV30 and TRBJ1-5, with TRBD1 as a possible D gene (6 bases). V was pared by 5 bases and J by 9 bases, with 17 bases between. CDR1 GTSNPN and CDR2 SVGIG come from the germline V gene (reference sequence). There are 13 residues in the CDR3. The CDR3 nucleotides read TGTGCCTGGTCCCGGGACACCCGAGGGCCCCAGCATTTT. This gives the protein CAWSRDTRGPQHF.

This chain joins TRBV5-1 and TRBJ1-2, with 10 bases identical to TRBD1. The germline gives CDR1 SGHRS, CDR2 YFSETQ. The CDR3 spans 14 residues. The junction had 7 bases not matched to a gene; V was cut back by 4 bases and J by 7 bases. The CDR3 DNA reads TGCGCCAGCAGCCAAGACAGGGGGCGAGGTGGCTACACCTTC. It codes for CASSQDRGRGGYTF.

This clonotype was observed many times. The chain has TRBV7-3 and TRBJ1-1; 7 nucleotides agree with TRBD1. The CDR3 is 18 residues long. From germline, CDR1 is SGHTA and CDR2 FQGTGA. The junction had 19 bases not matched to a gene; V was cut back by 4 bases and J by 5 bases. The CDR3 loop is CASSSSHRGGRSVTEAFF. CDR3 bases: TGTGCCAGCAGCTCATCGCACAGGGGTGGGCGTTCGGTGACTGAAGCTTTCTTT. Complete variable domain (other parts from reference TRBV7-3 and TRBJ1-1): GAGVSQTPSNKVTEKGKYVELRCDPISGHTALYWYRQSLGQGPEFLIYFQGTGAADDSGLPNDRFFAVRPEGSVSTLKIQRTERGDSAVYLCASSSSHRGGRSVTEAFFGQGTRLTVV.

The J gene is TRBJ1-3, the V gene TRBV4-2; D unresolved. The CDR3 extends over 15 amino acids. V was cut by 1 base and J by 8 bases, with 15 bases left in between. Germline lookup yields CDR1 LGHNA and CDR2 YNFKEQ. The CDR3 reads CASSQGRLSAYTIYF. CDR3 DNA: TGTGCCAGCAGCCAAGGGAGGTTATCGGCCTACACCATATATTTT.

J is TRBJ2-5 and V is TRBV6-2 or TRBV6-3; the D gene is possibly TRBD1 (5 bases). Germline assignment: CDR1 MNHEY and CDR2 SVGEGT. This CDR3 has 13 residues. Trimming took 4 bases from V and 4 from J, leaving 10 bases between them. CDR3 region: CASSCSQGETQYF. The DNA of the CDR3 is TGTGCCAGCAGTTGCAGTCAGGGAGAGACCCAGTACTTC.

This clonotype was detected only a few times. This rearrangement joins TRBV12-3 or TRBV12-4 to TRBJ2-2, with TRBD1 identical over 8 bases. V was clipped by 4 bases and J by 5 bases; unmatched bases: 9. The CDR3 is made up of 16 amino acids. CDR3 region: CASSYYPTGVTGELFF. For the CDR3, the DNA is TGTGCCAGCAGTTACTACCCGACAGGGGTTACCGGGGAGCTGTTTTTT.